This T cell receptor beta chain was identified in a study of cytomegalovirus exposure and HLA in healthy donors. Overall study results and limits: In a later analysis, at a false discovery rate of 0.05, roughly 17,000 TCR beta sequences matched HLA alleles. What TCR beta sequences reportedly achieved was accurate prediction of HLA-A and HLA-B alleles in most subjects. Associated with cytomegalovirus, according to the listing, were 150 to 200 TCR beta chains.

This clone came up once. Antigen: not known. In the PCR, 60 Vbeta and 13 Jbeta primers were used. The data were produced by immunoSEQ multiplex PCR, yet TCRdb's version contains in-frame clones alone and is incomplete. This repertoire shows roughly 110,000 clones, roughly three quarters found once; its top ten account for roughly 12%. Germline V gene data show CDR1 as MNHEY and CDR2 as SVGAGI. J was trimmed by 4 bases and V by 6 bases; bases with no gene match: 8. CDR3 length equals 15 residues. Donors sampled were nominally healthy, though unrecorded immune exposures were likely. The sequence came from a middle-aged woman in good health and CMV-seropositive. The V and J genes are TRBV6-5 and TRBJ2-1, with TRBD2 matching 8 bases. Sequenced: PBMCs. CDR3 region: CASRGSSGGYNEQFF. DNA of the CDR3: TGTGCCAGCAGGGGTAGCAGCGGGGGATACAATGAGCAGTTCTTC.